The clone carrying this TCR beta chain was counted a few times. Trimming at V came to 0 bases and at J to 4 bases, leaving 8 bases not matched to a gene. The V gene's germline CDR1 is SGHRS and CDR2 YFSETQ. The CDR3 length is 16 residues. These data are taken from a study of CD8+ T cells in alopecia areata. Extracted RNA was reverse transcribed, and the resulting cDNA served as sequencing template. Data came from immunoSEQ multiplex PCR; TCRdb stores just in-frame clones and leaves some out. The sample lists some 110,000 clones; around two fifths were seen once. The receptor's source is a human donor with alopecia areata. Specimen: CD4+ T cells sorted from blood. The chain uses TRBV5-1 and TRBJ2-5, with 8 bases identical to TRBD2. This chain's CDR3 is CASSLASGTSGETQYF. The DNA of the CDR3 is TGCGCCAGCAGCTTGGCCAGTGGGACTAGTGGAGAGACCCAGTACTTC. Full variable domain (missing parts from reference TRBV5-1 and TRBJ2-5): KAGVTQTPRYLIKTRGQQVTLSCSPISGHRSVSWYQQTPGQGLQFLFEYFSETQRNKGNFPGRFSGRQFSNSRSEMNVSTLELGDSALYLCASSLASGTSGETQYFGPGTRLLVL.